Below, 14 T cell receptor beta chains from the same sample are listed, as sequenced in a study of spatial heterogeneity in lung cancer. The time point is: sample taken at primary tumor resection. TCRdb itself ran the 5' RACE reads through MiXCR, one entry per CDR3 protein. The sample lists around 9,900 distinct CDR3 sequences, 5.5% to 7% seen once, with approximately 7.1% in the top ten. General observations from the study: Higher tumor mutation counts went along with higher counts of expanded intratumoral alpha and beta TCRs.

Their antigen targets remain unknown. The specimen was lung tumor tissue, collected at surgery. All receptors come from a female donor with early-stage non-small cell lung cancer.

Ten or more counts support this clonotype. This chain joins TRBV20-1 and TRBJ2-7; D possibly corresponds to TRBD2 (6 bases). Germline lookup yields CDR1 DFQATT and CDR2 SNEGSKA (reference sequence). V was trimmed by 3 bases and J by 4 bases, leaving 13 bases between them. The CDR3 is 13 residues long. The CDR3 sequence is CSARDYRLYEQYF. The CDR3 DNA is TGCAGTGCTAGGGACTACCGCCTATACGAGCAGTACTTC.

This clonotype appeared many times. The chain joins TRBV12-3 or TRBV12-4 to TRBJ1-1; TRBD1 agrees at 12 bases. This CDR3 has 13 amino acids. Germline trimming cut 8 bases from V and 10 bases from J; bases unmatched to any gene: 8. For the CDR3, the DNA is TGTGCCAGCTTAGTCGGGACAGGGGGCATAGCTTTCTTT. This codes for CASLVGTGGIAFF.

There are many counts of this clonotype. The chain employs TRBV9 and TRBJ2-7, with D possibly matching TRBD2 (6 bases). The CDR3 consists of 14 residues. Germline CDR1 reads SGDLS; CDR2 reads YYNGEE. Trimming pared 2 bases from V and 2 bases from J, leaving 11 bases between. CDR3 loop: CASSVSWGAYEQYF. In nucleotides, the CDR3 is TGTGCCAGCAGCGTCTCGTGGGGGGCCTACGAGCAGTACTTC.

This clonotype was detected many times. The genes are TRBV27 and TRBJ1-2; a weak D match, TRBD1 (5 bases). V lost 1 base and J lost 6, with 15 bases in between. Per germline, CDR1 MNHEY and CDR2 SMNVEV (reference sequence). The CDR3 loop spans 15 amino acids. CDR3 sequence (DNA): TGTGCCAGCAGTTTATTTGGCGGGACTCGAGATGGCTACACCTTC. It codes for CASSLFGGTRDGYTF.

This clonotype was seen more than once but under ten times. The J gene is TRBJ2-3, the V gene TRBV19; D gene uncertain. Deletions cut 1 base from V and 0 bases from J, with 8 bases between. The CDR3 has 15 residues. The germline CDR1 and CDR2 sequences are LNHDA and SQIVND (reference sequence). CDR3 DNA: TGTGCCAGTAGTATAGGAGGACGGAGCACAGATACGCAGTATTTT. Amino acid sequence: CASSIGGRSTDTQYF.

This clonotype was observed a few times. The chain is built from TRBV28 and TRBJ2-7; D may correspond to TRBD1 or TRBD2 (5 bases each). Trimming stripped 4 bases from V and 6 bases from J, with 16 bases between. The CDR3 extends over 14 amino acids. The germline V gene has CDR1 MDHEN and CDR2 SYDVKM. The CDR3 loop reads CASSSPGRGREQYV. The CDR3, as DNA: TGTGCCAGCAGTTCCCCAGGTCGGGGCCGCGAGCAGTACGTC.

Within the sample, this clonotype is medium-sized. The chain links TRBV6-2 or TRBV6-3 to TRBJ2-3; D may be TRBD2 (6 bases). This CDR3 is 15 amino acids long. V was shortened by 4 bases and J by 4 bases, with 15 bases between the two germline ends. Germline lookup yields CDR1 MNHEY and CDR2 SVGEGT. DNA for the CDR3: TGTGCCAGCAGTTCGGGACTCCTCGCCGCAGATACGCAGTATTTT. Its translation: CASSSGLLAADTQYF.

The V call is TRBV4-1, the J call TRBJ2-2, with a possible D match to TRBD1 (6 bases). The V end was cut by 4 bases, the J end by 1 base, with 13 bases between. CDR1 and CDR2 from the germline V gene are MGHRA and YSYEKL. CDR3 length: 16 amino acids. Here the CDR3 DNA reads TGCGCCAGCAGCCCGCGGACAGTCGGGAACACCGGGGAGCTGTTTTTT. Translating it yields CASSPRTVGNTGELFF.

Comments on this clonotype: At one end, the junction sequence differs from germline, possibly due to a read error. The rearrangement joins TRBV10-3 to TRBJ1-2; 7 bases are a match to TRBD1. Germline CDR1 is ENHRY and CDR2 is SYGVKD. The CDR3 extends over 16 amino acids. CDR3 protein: CAISERQGGANYGYTF. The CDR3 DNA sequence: TGTGCCATCAGTGAGCGGCAGGGGGGCGCTAACTATGGCTACACATTC.

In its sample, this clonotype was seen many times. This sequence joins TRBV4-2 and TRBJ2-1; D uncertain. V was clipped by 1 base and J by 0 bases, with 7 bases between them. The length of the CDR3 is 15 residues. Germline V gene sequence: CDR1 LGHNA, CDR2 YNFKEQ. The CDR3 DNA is TGTGCCAGCAGCCAAGGGCAAAACTCCTACAATGAGCAGTTCTTC. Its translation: CASSQGQNSYNEQFF.

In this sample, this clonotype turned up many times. Written as DNA, the CDR3 is TGTGCCAGCAGTAAAACAGGGGGCTACGAGCAGTACTTC. Translation gives CASSKTGGYEQYF. The chain couples TRBV27 to TRBJ2-7, with 8 bases fitting TRBD1. The length of the CDR3 is 13 residues. Trimming took 5 bases from V and 3 from J; bases not matched to a gene: 3. Germline CDR1 reads MNHEY; CDR2 reads SMNVEV (reference sequence).

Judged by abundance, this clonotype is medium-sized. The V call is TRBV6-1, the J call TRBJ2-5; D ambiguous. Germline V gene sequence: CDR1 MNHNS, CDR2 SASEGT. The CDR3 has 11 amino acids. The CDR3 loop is CGSSRQETQYF. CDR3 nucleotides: TGTGGGTCGAGCAGGCAAGAGACCCAGTACTTC.

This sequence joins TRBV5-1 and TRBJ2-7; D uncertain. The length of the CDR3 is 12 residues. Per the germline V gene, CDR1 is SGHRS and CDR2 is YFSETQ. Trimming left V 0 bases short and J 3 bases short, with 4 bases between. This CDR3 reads CASSLDGYEQYV. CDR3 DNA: TGCGCCAGCAGCTTGGATGGCTACGAGCAGTACGTC.

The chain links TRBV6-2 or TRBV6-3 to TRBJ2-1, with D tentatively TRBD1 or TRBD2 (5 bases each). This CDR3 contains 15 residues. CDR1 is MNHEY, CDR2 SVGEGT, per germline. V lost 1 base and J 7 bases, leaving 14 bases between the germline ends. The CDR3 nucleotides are TGTGCCAGCAGTTACTGGGGGTCCCTCCGGAATGAGCAGTTCTTC. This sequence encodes CASSYWGSLRNEQFF.